The present TCR beta chain was sequenced within a study of blood T cell repertoires in COVID-19. The wider study: COVID-19 samples, acute and convalescent, were from the United States, Italy and Spain. T cells, B-cell-depleted T cells, or PBMCs supplied cDNA or gDNA.

Here immunoSEQ multiplex PCR was the method, and the copy in TCRdb shows in-frame clones only, minus some. The sample holds about 400,000 clones; about 90% are singletons and the top ten take 3%. Looked up from germline, CDR1 is PRHDT and CDR2 is FYEKMQ (reference sequence). The CDR3 has 14 amino acids. J gave up 7 bases and V 5 bases, and 3 bases lay outside the gene matches. The sequenced sample consisted of PBMCs or T cells enriched from blood (not recorded which). This chain connects TRBV13 to TRBJ2-2; 11 bases line up with TRBD1. The TCR was taken from a woman in her 30s who had recovered from COVID-19. This CDR3 is CASSLGQGVGELFF. CDR3 DNA: TGTGCCAGCAGCCTGGGACAGGGGGTCGGGGAGCTGTTTTTT.